These 16 T cell receptor beta chains came from one sample sequenced in a study of T cells after yellow fever vaccination. TCRdb ran MiXCR on the 5' RACE reads and lists one entry per CDR3 protein. The sample lists around 260,000 distinct CDR3 sequences; about 5% were seen once. The sequencing here drew on CD4+ T cells sorted from PBMCs, taken on the day of the yellow fever booster vaccination. These TCRs come from a man aged 18 to 35 who received the YFV17D yellow fever vaccine.

This clonotype was counted only a few times. The chain carries TRBV7-9 and TRBJ1-2, with no clear D. There are 14 residues in the CDR3. The germline gives CDR1 SEHNR, CDR2 FQNEAQ (reference sequence). V gave up 5 bases and J gave up 7 bases, with 17 bases separating them. Here the CDR3 DNA reads TGTGCCAGCAGCCCCCCCCCGGGCACCGCTGGCTACACCTTC. Amino acid sequence: CASSPPPGTAGYTF.

The chain couples TRBV11-3 to TRBJ2-3, with D uncertain. The CDR3 sequence is 16 residues long. Trimming removed 7 bases at V and 1 base at J, with 18 bases between. From germline, CDR1 is SGHNT and CDR2 YENEEA. The CDR3 here is CASKRDGPVGTDTQYF. In DNA form, the CDR3 reads TGTGCCAGCAAGAGAGACGGGCCAGTTGGCACAGATACGCAGTATTTT.

This sequence joins TRBV6-5 and TRBJ1-1; D unresolved. Germline lookup yields CDR1 MNHEY and CDR2 SVGAGI. The V end lost 2 bases, the J end lost 7 bases, and 11 bases lay between the germline ends. This CDR3 has 13 residues. CDR3 loop: CASSYPATGEAFF. The DNA of the CDR3 is TGTGCCAGCAGTTACCCGGCGACGGGTGAAGCTTTCTTT.

This clonotype occurred a few times. This sequence joins TRBV19 and TRBJ1-2, with no clear D. The V gene lost 5 bases and the J gene lost 1 base, with 8 bases spanning the gap. The CDR3 is 13 residues long. The germline gives CDR1 LNHDA, CDR2 SQIVND (reference sequence). The CDR3 loop is CASSPLFNYGYTF. DNA for the CDR3: TGTGCCAGTAGTCCCCTATTTAACTATGGCTACACCTTC.

This clonotype was recorded many times. The chain uses TRBV12-3 or TRBV12-4 and TRBJ2-3; the D is unclear. The CDR3 contains 12 residues. Trimming pared 3 bases from V and 4 bases from J, leaving 5 bases between. The CDR3 nucleotides read TGTGCCAGCAGTTTTGTCCCAGATACGCAGTATTTT. Amino acids: CASSFVPDTQYF.

This sequence joins TRBV6-5 and TRBJ1-2; no reliable D call. CDR3 length: 14 amino acids. Germline V gene sequence: CDR1 MNHEY, CDR2 SVGAGI. Trimming took off 0 bases at V and 7 bases at J, with 12 bases between the two ends. CDR3 in amino acids: CASSYSWGVGGYTF. Written as DNA, the CDR3 is TGTGCCAGCAGTTACTCATGGGGAGTAGGTGGCTACACCTTC.

This clonotype came up many times. The V call is TRBV5-1, the J call TRBJ2-1; D is perhaps TRBD1 or TRBD2 (5 bases each). V shed 4 bases and J shed 4 bases, with 15 bases lying between them. From germline, CDR1 is SGHRS and CDR2 YFSETQ. This CDR3 comprises 15 residues. In nucleotides, the CDR3 is TGCGCCAGCAGCACGGGGCCTGTTGGGTACAATGAGCAGTTCTTC. Translating gives CASSTGPVGYNEQFF.

This clonotype was recorded a few times. The chain combines TRBV4-1 with TRBJ1-1; TRBD1 is a possible D gene (6 bases). The germline V and J ends were trimmed by 2 bases and 6 bases, with 19 bases remaining between them. This CDR3 has 16 residues. The V gene's germline CDR1 is MGHRA and CDR2 YSYEKL. CDR3 amino acids: CASSQQKQGRYAEAFF. CDR3 bases: TGCGCCAGCAGCCAACAAAAACAGGGACGGTACGCTGAAGCTTTCTTT.

There are a few counts of this clonotype. V and J are TRBV11-2 and TRBJ1-4, with a weak D call TRBD1 (5 bases). The CDR3 is made up of 15 amino acids. V was pared by 5 bases and J by 0 bases, with 10 bases between. The germline CDR1 and CDR2 sequences are SGHAT and FQNNGV. The CDR3 loop is CASSATTATNEKLFF. CDR3 nucleotides: TGTGCCAGCAGCGCAACGACAGCAACTAATGAAAAACTGTTTTTT.

J is TRBJ1-1 and V is TRBV9; 9 bases match TRBD1. Germline CDR1 is SGDLS and CDR2 is YYNGEE. The CDR3 has 18 amino acids. V lost 0 bases and J lost 1; bases outside the gene matches: 10. The CDR3 DNA reads TGTGCCAGCAGCGTAGCTCCGACAGGGGGTGAAGGGAACACTGAAGCTTTCTTT. Translation: CASSVAPTGGEGNTEAFF.

In its sample, this clonotype was seen a few times. CDR3 in DNA: TGCAGTGCTGTTAGTGTGGCGAACACTGAAGCTTTCTTT. Amino acid sequence: CSAVSVANTEAFF. The rearrangement links TRBV20-1 to TRBJ1-1; D is unresolved. Deletions cut 5 bases from V and 1 base from J, with 11 bases between. The germline V gene has CDR1 DFQATT and CDR2 SNEGSKA (reference sequence). The CDR3 length is 13 residues.

This clonotype was counted only a few times. The chain carries TRBV5-4 and TRBJ2-5; tentatively, D is TRBD1 (5 bases). Germline CDR1 and CDR2: SGHNT and YYREEE (reference sequence). The CDR3 runs 13 residues. The V and J ends lost 3 bases and 5 bases respectively, with 11 bases between them. The CDR3: CASSWVGDETQYF. In nucleotides, the CDR3 is TGTGCCAGCAGCTGGGTAGGGGATGAGACCCAGTACTTC.

The chain links TRBV20-1 to TRBJ1-6, with D maybe TRBD1 (6 bases). Trimming took off 5 bases at V and 8 bases at J, with 16 bases between the two ends. CDR3 length equals 14 residues. CDR1 is DFQATT, CDR2 SNEGSKA, per germline (reference sequence). In nucleotides, the CDR3 is TGCAGTGCTTCGACCGAGGGGGGTTATTCACCCCTCCACTTT. Amino acids: CSASTEGGYSPLHF.

At least ten counts were recorded for this clonotype. CDR3 bases: TGTGCCAGCGGGGGGGGAGGCGGCAGCACAGATACGCAGTATTTT. This encodes CASGGGGGSTDTQYF. The V call is TRBV6-5, the J call TRBJ2-3, with 7 bases fitting TRBD2. V lost 8 bases and J lost 0; bases outside the gene matches: 8. The CDR3 is made up of 15 amino acids. Germline assignment: CDR1 MNHEY and CDR2 SVGAGI.

This clonotype was picked up many times. This chain links TRBV12-3 or TRBV12-4 with TRBJ2-5; 8 positions agree with TRBD1. The CDR3 covers 13 residues. V gave up 8 bases and J gave up 5 bases; unmatched junction bases: 7. The CDR3 reads CASGDRGVETQYF. The CDR3 DNA is TGTGCCAGCGGAGACAGGGGCGTCGAGACCCAGTACTTC.

The sample holds many counts of this clonotype. The V and J genes are TRBV5-1 and TRBJ2-3; D may match TRBD1 or TRBD2 (6 bases each). CDR1 and CDR2 (germline): SGHRS, YFSETQ. V dropped 2 bases and J dropped 5 bases, with 12 bases sitting between them. The CDR3 covers 14 residues. CDR3 region: CASSFRQEGDTQYF. In DNA form, the CDR3 reads TGCGCCAGCAGCTTCCGACAGGAGGGAGATACGCAGTATTTT.